Listed here is a single TCR beta chain. No cognate antigen has been identified for it. The sample holds no much larger clone one base away, and base qualities are not on file. RNA was extracted with the RNeasy kit and roughly 0.45 to 1 ug was reverse transcribed using random hexamers. The immunoSEQ multiplex PCR assay, which covers 54 Vbeta and 13 Jbeta segments, was used to amplify TCR beta CDR3 regions. PCR amplification bias was corrected using a synthetic template baseline for primer optimization and computational correction. Per the original workflow: Only productive sequences were kept, with reads annotated to V, D and J genes according to IMGT and analyzed in immunoSEQ Analyzer. To calculate clonality, Shannon entropy was normalized by log2 of the number of productive unique sequences and then subtracted from one. For each patient and control, public and private clones were evaluated among the 100 most prevalent clones. Susac-specific clones were defined as absent from healthy and MS cohorts, 850 to 1,300 published viral clones and other ImmuneACCESS disease sequences. The public reads were reprocessed in TCRdb via fastp at Q25 and MiXCR, keeping in-frame beta chains. Rows with a matching CDR3 protein are joined into one entry that keeps the most common DNA and genes. The V and J calls and clone size come from TCRdb's table, not from the authors' own analysis. This sample lists 200,000 to 250,000 distinct CDR3 sequences; 93% were detected once. Of the sample, around 0.072% is held by the ten largest clones.

High-throughput TCR beta sequencing profiled peripheral blood CD8+ and CD4+ T cells from healthy donors, Susac syndrome patients and multiple sclerosis patients. The multiple sclerosis controls were treatment-naive patients whose relapsing-remitting disease, either stable or active, fulfilled the revised McDonald criteria. Bulk CD8+ and CD4+ T cells were purified magnetically by negative isolation, whereas CD8+ TEMRA cells were enriched by FACS. Blood was drawn into EDTA tubes, processed within 24 hours, and PBMCs were isolated by density gradient centrifugation. PBMCs destined for TCR sequencing were cryopreserved in liquid nitrogen and later thawed in a 37 °C water bath. The sorted or isolated CD4+, CD8+ and CD8+ TEMRA cells had a purity of 90% or higher. This sample is part of a study of CD8 T cells in Susac syndrome (dated by TCRdb to the late 2010s). Looking at the study overall: Repertoire sequencing was used to test whether CD8+ T cell activation and differentiation in Susac syndrome was antigen driven. General findings and caveats noted by the study authors: The study acknowledged that relatively few individuals were included in the TCR sequencing and HLA analysis.

The sequence came from a human donor with multiple sclerosis. The sample taken for sequencing was CD4+ T cells from PBMCs.

The sequenced DNA: TGTGCCAGCAGTCGAAACCAGGGCCAGAGTGGCTACACCTTC. This translates into CASSRNQGQSGYTF. The sequence links TRBV3-1 to TRBJ1-2; matching of 5 bases hints at TRBD1 as the D gene. Including cysteine and phenylalanine, the CDR3 has 14 amino acids. Only the CDR3 DNA stays, 42 bases, in frame from base 1. CDR1 and CDR2, looked up from the germline V gene (reference sequence), are LGHDT and YNNKEL. V is shortened by 6 bases, J by 7 bases, and the region joining them spans 18 bases.